The sequence of this T cell receptor (beta chain) was determined in a study of T cell responses to AZD1222 COVID-19 vaccine. Per germline, CDR1 SGHAT and CDR2 FQNNGV. The CDR3 totals 13 residues. The table came from immunoSEQ multiplex PCR; TCRdb's copy has only in-frame clones and leaves some out. The data hold fewer than 140,000 clones, with about 90% observed a single time. About this clone itself: Germline is not matched at one junction end, which may reflect a read error.

V gene TRBV11-2 combines with J gene TRBJ1-4; D gene unclear. The sequence was collected from an adult who received the AZD1222 COVID-19 vaccine. Specimen: peripheral blood, collected 28 days after the second AZD1222 dose. The CDR3 is CASGLGTNEKLFF. CDR3 in DNA: TGTGCCAGCGGCTTGGGAACTAATGAAAAACTGTTTTTT.